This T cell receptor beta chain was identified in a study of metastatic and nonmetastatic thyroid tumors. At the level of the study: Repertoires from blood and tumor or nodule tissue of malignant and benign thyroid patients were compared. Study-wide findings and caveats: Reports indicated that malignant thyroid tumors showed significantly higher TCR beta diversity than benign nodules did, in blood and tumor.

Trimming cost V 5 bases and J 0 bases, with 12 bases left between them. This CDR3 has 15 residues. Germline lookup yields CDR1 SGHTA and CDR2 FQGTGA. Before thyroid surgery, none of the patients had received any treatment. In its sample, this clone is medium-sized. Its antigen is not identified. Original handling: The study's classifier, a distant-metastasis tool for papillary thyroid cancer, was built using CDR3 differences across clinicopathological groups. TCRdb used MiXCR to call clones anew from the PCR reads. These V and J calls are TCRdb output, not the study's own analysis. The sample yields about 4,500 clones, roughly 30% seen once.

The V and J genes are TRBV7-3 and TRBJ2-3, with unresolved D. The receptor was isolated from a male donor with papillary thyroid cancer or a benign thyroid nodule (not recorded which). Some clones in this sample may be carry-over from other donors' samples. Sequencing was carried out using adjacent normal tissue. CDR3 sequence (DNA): TGTGCCAGCAGCCCCGTAGCTTGGAGCACAGATACGCAGTATTTT. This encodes CASSPVAWSTDTQYF.